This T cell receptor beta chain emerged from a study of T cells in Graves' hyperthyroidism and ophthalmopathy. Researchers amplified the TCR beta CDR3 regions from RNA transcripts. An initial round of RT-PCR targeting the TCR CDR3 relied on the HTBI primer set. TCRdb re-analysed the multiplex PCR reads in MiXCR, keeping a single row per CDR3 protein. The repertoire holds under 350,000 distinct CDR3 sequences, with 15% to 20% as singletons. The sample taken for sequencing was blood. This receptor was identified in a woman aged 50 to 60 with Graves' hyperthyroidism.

CDR3: CSVKRAGTYNEQFF. CDR3 DNA sequence: TGCAGCGTAAAGCGGGCAGGAACCTACAATGAGCAGTTCTTC. The rearrangement joins TRBV29-1 to TRBJ2-1; the D gene is possibly TRBD2 (6 bases). Trimming stripped 6 bases from V and 2 bases from J, with 14 bases between. The CDR3 has 14 amino acids. From germline, CDR1 is SQVTM and CDR2 ANQGSEA.